Below, 5 T cell receptor beta chains from the same sample are listed, as sequenced in a study of shared clonotypes between healthy human individuals. Sequencing was performed with immunoSEQ multiplex PCR; in TCRdb, only in-frame clones are kept and a portion is missing. The sample carries about 490,000 clones, roughly 85% recorded once. The sequenced material came from PBMCs. The receptors stem from a woman in her forties in good health. Some clones in this sample may be carry-over from other donors' samples.

The V call is TRBV28, the J call TRBJ1-2; 7 bases are shared with TRBD1. This CDR3 spans 14 amino acids. CDR1 and CDR2 from the germline V gene are MDHEN and SYDVKM. The V gene end was trimmed by 5 bases and the J gene end by 3 bases; junction bases not matched to a gene: 6. Here the CDR3 DNA reads TGTGCCAGCAGTAATCAGGGGGAATACTATGGCTACACCTTC. This encodes CASSNQGEYYGYTF.

The sample holds many counts of this clone. The rearrangement joins TRBV19 to TRBJ1-5; the match to TRBD1 covers 7 bases. J was trimmed by 5 bases and V by 7 bases; bases with no gene match: 11. The CDR3 contains 15 residues. In germline, CDR1 is LNHDA, CDR2 SQIVND (reference sequence). CDR3 in amino acids: CASTDTGRGYQPQHF. In DNA form, the CDR3 reads TGTGCCAGTACCGATACGGGCAGGGGGTATCAGCCCCAGCATTTT.

The gene calls are TRBV5-6 and TRBJ1-1; weak D call: TRBD1 (5 bases). Trimming removed 4 bases from V and 11 bases from J, with 15 bases in between. This CDR3 contains 12 residues. From germline, CDR1 is SGHDT and CDR2 YYEEEE. The CDR3 DNA reads TGTGCCAGCAGCGCATCAGGGAGAGGGGCTTTCTTT. Protein sequence: CASSASGRGAFF.

The rearrangement links TRBV6-6 to TRBJ2-5; 11 positions match TRBD2. The germline V gene encodes CDR1 MNHNY and CDR2 SVGAGI (reference sequence). The CDR3 has 15 amino acids. V lost 6 bases to trimming and J lost 5 bases; unmatched junction nucleotides: 8. This CDR3 is CASSDQGLAEETQYF. As DNA, the CDR3 is TGTGCCAGCAGCGACCAGGGACTAGCGGAGGAGACCCAGTACTTC.

This chain uses TRBV2 with TRBJ2-3; 8 bases align to TRBD2. This CDR3 has 15 amino acids. CDR1 is SNHLY, CDR2 FYNNEI, per germline. The ends lost 8 bases at V and 3 bases at J; junction bases unmatched: 10. CDR3 sequence (DNA): TGTGCCAGCGGAATGAAGCTAGCGGGTACAGATACGCAGTATTTT. It yields the protein CASGMKLAGTDTQYF.